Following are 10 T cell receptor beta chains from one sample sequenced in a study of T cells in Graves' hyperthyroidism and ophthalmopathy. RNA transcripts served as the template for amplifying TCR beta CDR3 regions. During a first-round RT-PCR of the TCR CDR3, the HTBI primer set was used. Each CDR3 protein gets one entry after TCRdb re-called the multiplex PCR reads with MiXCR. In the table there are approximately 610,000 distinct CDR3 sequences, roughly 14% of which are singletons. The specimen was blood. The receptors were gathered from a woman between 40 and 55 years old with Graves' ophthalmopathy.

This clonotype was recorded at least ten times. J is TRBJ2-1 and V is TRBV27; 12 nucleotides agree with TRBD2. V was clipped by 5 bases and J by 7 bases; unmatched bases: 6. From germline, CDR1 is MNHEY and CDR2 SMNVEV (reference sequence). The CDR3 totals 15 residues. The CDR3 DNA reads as TGTGCCAGCAGTCGGAGGCTAGCGGGAGGGAATGAGCAGTTCTTC. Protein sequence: CASSRRLAGGNEQFF.

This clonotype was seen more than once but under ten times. Written as DNA, the CDR3 is TGTGCCAGCAGTTTAACGACAGGGGGCGACGAGACCCAGTACTTC. This codes for CASSLTTGGDETQYF. This sequence joins TRBV12-3 or TRBV12-4 and TRBJ2-5; 10 bases map to TRBD1. Unmatched junction bases numbered 5, after V lost 2 bases and J lost 5 bases. The CDR3 spans 15 residues.

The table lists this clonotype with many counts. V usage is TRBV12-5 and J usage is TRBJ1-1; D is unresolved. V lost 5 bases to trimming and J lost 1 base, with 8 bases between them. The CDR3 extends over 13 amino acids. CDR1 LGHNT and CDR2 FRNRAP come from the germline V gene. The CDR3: CASGPARNTEAFF. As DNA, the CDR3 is TGTGCTAGTGGTCCGGCCCGGAACACTGAAGCTTTCTTT.

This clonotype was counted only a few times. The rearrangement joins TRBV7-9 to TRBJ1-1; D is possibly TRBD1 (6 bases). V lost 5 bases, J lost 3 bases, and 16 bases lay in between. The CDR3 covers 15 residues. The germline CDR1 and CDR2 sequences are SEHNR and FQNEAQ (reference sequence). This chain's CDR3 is CASSPWGGTDTEAFF. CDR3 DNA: TGTGCCAGCAGCCCCTGGGGGGGCACGGACACTGAAGCTTTCTTT.

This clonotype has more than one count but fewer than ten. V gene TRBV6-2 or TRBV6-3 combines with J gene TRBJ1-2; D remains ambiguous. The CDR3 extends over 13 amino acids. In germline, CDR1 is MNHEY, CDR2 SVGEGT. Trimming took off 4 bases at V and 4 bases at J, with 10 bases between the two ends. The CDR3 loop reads CASSSPQSYGYTF. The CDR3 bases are TGTGCCAGCAGTTCTCCGCAGAGCTATGGCTACACCTTC.

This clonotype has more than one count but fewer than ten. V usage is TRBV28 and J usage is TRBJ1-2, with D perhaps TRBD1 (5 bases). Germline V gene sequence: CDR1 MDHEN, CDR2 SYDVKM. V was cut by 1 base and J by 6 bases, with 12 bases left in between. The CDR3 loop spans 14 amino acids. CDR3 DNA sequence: TGTGCCAGCAGTTTATTTCCAGGGAGAGATGGCTACACCTTC. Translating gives CASSLFPGRDGYTF.

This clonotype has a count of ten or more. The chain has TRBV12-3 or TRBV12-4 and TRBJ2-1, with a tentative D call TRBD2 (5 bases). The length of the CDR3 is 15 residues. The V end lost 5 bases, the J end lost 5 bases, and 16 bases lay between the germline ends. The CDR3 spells CASSLGWGDHNEQFF. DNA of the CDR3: TGTGCCAGCAGTCTCGGGTGGGGAGATCACAATGAGCAGTTCTTC.

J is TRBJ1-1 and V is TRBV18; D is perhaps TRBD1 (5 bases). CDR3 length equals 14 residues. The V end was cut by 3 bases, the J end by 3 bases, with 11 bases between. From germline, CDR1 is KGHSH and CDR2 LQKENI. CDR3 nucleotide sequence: TGTGCCAGCTCACCCCCAGGGATGGACACTGAAGCTTTCTTT. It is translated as CASSPPGMDTEAFF.

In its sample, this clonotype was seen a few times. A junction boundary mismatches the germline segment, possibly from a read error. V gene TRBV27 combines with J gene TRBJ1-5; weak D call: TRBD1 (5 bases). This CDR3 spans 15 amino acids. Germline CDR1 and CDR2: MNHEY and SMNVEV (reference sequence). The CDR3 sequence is CARSLSLKGNQPQHF. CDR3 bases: TGTGCCAGGAGTTTATCTCTGAAGGGGAATCAGCCCCAGCATTTT.

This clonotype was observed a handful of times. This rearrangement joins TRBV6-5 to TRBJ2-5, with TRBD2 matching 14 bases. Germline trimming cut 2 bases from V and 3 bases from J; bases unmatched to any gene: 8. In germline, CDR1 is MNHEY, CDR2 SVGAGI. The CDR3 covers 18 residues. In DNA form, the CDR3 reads TGTGCCAGCAGTTACCGGAGGGGACTAGCGGGAGAGGAAGAGACCCAGTACTTC. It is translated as CASSYRRGLAGEEETQYF.